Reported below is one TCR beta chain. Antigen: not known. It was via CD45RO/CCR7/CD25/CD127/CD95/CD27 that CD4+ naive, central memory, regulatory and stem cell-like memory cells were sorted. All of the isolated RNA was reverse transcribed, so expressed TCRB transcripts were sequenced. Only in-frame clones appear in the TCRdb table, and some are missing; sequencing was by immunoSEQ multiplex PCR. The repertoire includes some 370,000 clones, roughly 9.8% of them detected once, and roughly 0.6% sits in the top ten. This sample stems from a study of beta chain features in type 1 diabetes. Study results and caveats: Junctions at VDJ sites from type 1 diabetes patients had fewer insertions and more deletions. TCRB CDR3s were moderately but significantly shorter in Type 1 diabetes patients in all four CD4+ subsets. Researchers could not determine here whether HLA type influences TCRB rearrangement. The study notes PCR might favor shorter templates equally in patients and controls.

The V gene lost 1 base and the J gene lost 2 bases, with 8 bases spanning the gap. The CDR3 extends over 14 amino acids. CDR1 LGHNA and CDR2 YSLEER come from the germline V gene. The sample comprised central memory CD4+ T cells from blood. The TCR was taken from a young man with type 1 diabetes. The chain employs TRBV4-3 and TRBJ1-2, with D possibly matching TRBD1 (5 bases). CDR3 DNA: TGCGCCAGCAGCCAAGCGGGACGGAACTATGGCTACACCTTC. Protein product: CASSQAGRNYGYTF.